This section outlines one T cell receptor beta chain sequence together with its context. These data originate in a study of shared clonotypes between healthy human individuals. It was CD45RO-negative cells, positively selected for CCR7, that made up naive CD8 cells, with terminally differentiated effector memory CD45RA+ cells excluded. Repertoires were generated with immunoSEQ multiplex PCR, while TCRdb's copy carries only in-frame clones and drops some. The table lists 500,000 to 700,000 clones, roughly 95% of them singletons, with 0.11% in the top ten. The V end was cut by 2 bases, the J end by 5 bases, with 10 bases between. Per the germline V gene, CDR1 is PRHDT and CDR2 is FYEKMQ (reference sequence). The CDR3 totals 14 residues.

V usage is TRBV13 and J usage is TRBJ2-1; D is perhaps TRBD2 (6 bases). Sequencing used naive CD8+ T cells sorted from blood. This TCR was sampled from a woman aged 30 to 39 in good health. As DNA, the CDR3 is TGTGCCAGCAGCTTATCCCCGGGGGACAATGAGCAGTTCTTC. Translation gives CASSLSPGDNEQFF.